The clone carrying this T cell receptor (beta chain) appeared a few times. At the DNA level, this CDR3 is encoded by other sequences in the same sample as well. Produced via immunoSEQ multiplex PCR; TCRdb's table is partial and in-frame only. The sample has 2 million to 2.5 million clones, around 92% seen once. These data originate in a study of shared clonotypes between healthy human individuals. The sequence derives from a man in his late teens or twenties in good health. Some clones in this sample may be carry-over from other donors' samples. Sequenced: naive CD4+ T cells from PBMCs. Subset reported: CD45RA+ positively selected.

Here the CDR3 DNA reads TGTGCCAGCTCCCCGGAAGAGACCCAGTACTTC. Amino acid sequence: CASSPEETQYF. The J gene is TRBJ2-5, the V gene TRBV18; no firm D call. Trimming left V 6 bases short and J 3 bases short, with 5 bases between. The CDR3 has 11 amino acids. Germline values: CDR1 KGHSH, CDR2 LQKENI.